The 10 T cell receptor beta chains below were found in one sample sequenced in a study of T cells after yellow fever vaccination. MiXCR, applied by TCRdb to the 5' RACE reads, yields one record per CDR3 protein. The sample includes some 550,000 distinct CDR3 sequences, 15% to 20% seen only once; the top ten take 14%. The sample here was PBMCs, taken 15 days after the yellow fever booster vaccination. These receptors came from a man younger than 45 who received the YFV17D yellow fever vaccine.

The rearrangement uses TRBV12-5 and TRBJ2-5; TRBD1 matches at 9 bases. Germline-derived CDR1 and CDR2 are LGHNT and FRNRAP. This CDR3 has 17 residues. The V segment lost 4 bases and the J segment 1 base; nucleotides outside the gene matches: 10. CDR3 coding DNA: TGTGCTAGTGGTTCGATGACCAGGGGACAGGGCCAAGAGACCCAGTACTTC. Its translation is CASGSMTRGQGQETQYF.

This clonotype came up many times. V and J are TRBV7-2 and TRBJ2-7; maybe TRBD2 (6 bases). This CDR3 is built from 13 residues. Between the trimmed V and J ends, which lost 1 base and 3 bases, there was a span of 7 bases. The V gene's germline CDR1 is SGHTA and CDR2 FQGNSA. DNA of the CDR3: TGTGCCAGCAGCTTAGGCGGGGACTACGAGCAGTACTTC. Its translation: CASSLGGDYEQYF. Full variable domain (rest looked up from reference TRBV7-2 and TRBJ2-7): GAGVSQSPSNKVTEKGKDVELRCDPISGHTALYWYRQSLGQGLEFLIYFQGNSAPDKSGLPSDRFSAERTGGSVSTLTIQRTQQEDSAVYLCASSLGGDYEQYFGPGTRLTVT.

The rearrangement links TRBV20-1 to TRBJ2-3; 9 nucleotides line up with TRBD2. J lost 3 bases, V lost 3 bases, and 4 bases had no gene match. The germline V gene encodes CDR1 DFQATT and CDR2 SNEGSKA (reference sequence). The CDR3 has 14 residues. Here the CDR3 DNA reads TGCAGTGCTAGCCCTGGACTAGCGACAGATACGCAGTATTTT. Translation gives CSASPGLATDTQYF.

The J gene is TRBJ2-3, the V gene TRBV10-1, with 7 bases matching TRBD2. This CDR3 comprises 13 residues. V shed 0 bases, J shed 14 bases, and the junction held 8 bases outside the gene matches. Per the germline V gene, CDR1 is WNHNN and CDR2 is SYGVQD (reference sequence). This CDR3 reads CASSESSGTNPYF. The CDR3 DNA sequence: TGCGCCAGCAGTGAGTCTTCGGGGACTAACCCGTATTTT.

This clonotype was detected a few times. The chain links TRBV25-1 to TRBJ1-2, with 7 bases aligning to TRBD1. The CDR3 is made up of 12 amino acids. Trimming at V came to 10 bases and at J to 5 bases, leaving 7 bases not matched to a gene. CDR1 MGHDK and CDR2 SYGVNS come from the germline V gene. The DNA of the CDR3 is TGTGCCACCAGGGGGGGGGCTTATGGCTACACCTTC. Residues: CATRGGAYGYTF.

The rearrangement joins TRBV7-9 to TRBJ2-7; D assignment may be TRBD1 or TRBD2 (5 bases each). Per the germline V gene, CDR1 is SEHNR and CDR2 is FQNEAQ (reference sequence). The CDR3 runs to 14 residues. V was cut by 3 bases and J by 6 bases, with 15 bases left in between. DNA of the CDR3: TGTGCCAGCAGCTTTTACGAGGGAAGGGGCGAGCAGTACTTC. This codes for CASSFYEGRGEQYF.

The chain employs TRBV15 and TRBJ1-1; D remains unclear. The CDR3 covers 14 residues. V lost 4 bases and J 0 bases, leaving 9 bases between the germline ends. Looked up from germline, CDR1 is LNHNV and CDR2 is YYDKDF (reference sequence). The CDR3 DNA reads as TGTGCCACCAGCAAGGCAGCTATGAACACTGAAGCTTTCTTT. Amino acid sequence: CATSKAAMNTEAFF.

The sample holds a few counts of this clonotype. CDR3 sequence reads: CSLNSQETQYF. The CDR3 region has the DNA TGCAGCCTGAACAGCCAAGAGACCCAGTACTTC. V is TRBV29-1 and J is TRBJ2-5; D call uncertain. The CDR3 is made up of 11 amino acids. The germline V and J ends were trimmed by 8 bases and 1 base, with 8 bases remaining between them. The germline CDR1 and CDR2 sequences are SQVTM and ANQGSEA.

Here the CDR3 reads CATSGEVHEQYF. The CDR3 DNA sequence: TGTGCCACTTCGGGCGAGGTCCACGAGCAGTACTTC. The chain joins TRBV7-9 to TRBJ2-7; D call uncertain. Germline V gene data show CDR1 as SEHNR and CDR2 as FQNEAQ (reference sequence). The V end was cut by 10 bases, the J end by 5 bases, with 15 bases between. The CDR3 has 12 residues.

This chain uses TRBV6-5 with TRBJ2-7, with TRBD1 identical over 8 bases. This CDR3 has 15 residues. V lost 0 bases to trimming and J lost 7 bases; unmatched junction nucleotides: 8. The germline CDR1 and CDR2 sequences are MNHEY and SVGAGI. CDR3 protein: CASSYSLDRVYEQYF. CDR3 in DNA: TGTGCCAGCAGTTACTCGCTGGACAGGGTATATGAGCAGTACTTC.